One sample yielded the 17 T cell receptor beta chains listed below, sequenced in a study of tumor-infiltrating lymphocytes in primary liver carcinoma. TCR beta cDNA came from roughly 450 ng total RNA, primed with a constant-region primer. A slightly modified ARM-PCR protocol with three nested multiplex PCR rounds produced these TCR beta libraries. PCR rounds one and two used TRBV1-TRBV30 forward primers with a C-beta reverse primer for around 10 cycles each. TCRdb recomputed calls from the multiplex PCR reads with MiXCR, one row per CDR3 protein. Of 65,000 to 90,000 distinct CDR3 sequences detected, 72% appear once; the ten largest clones hold just under 20%. The roughly 20-34 mg bulk tissue piece was not sorted before simultaneous RNA and DNA extraction. The sequencing input was liver tumor tissue from sampling region 1. The subset here: tumor region T1, superior pole. The origin of the receptors is a man aged 40-55 years with primary liver carcinoma and hepatitis B virus infection.

The chain combines TRBV20-1 with TRBJ2-1; D uncertain. The ends were cut back, 1 base at V and 8 bases at J, with 12 bases in the middle. Germline CDR1 DFQATT, CDR2 SNEGSKA (reference sequence). The CDR3 spans 13 residues. Here the CDR3 DNA reads TGCAGTGCTAGAGTCCCCTCCACAGATGAGCAGTTCTTC. Translating gives CSARVPSTDEQFF.

As for this clonotype: A much more abundant neighbour one base away suggests this may be a read error. V usage is TRBV12-3 or TRBV12-4 and J usage is TRBJ2-3; possibly TRBD2 for D (5 bases). The V and J ends lost 2 bases and 0 bases respectively, with 12 bases between them. The CDR3 has 16 residues. As DNA, the CDR3 is TGTGCCAGCAGTTTAAGGGCTAGCAGAAGCACAGATACGCAGTATTTT. It encodes CASSLRASRSTDTQYF.

As to this clonotype: A much larger clone is a single base away; this may be a read error. The chain carries TRBV28 and TRBJ2-5; 10 bases fit TRBD1. With 7 bases clipped from V and 9 bases from J, the junction kept 8 bases outside the gene matches. CDR1 is MDHEN, CDR2 SYDVKM, per germline. The CDR3 covers 13 residues. The CDR3 nucleotides are TGTGCCAGCAATGGGGACAGGGGAACCTCCCAGTACTTC. This codes for CASNGDRGTSQYF.

As to this clonotype: One end of the junction varies from germline; a read error may be responsible. The rearrangement uses TRBV6-1 and TRBJ2-6; D perhaps matches TRBD1 (6 bases). This CDR3 has 16 amino acids. Germline V CDR1 and CDR2: MNHNS, SASEGT. The CDR3 bases are TGTGCCAGTAGCAGGACAGCGGACTCTGGTGCCAACGTCCTGACTTTC. It specifies CASSRTADSGANVLTF.

With respect to this clonotype: Germline and junction disagree at one end, which may indicate a read error. The chain recombines TRBV5-1 with TRBJ2-7, with 8 bases lining up with TRBD2. Germline CDR1 SGHRS, CDR2 YFSETQ. The CDR3 is 14 residues long. The CDR3 reads CASSRREGLYELYF. CDR3 coding DNA: TGCGCCAGCAGCCGTCGGGAGGGCCTCTACGAGCTGTACTTC.

This chain links TRBV19 with TRBJ2-2; the match to TRBD1 covers 11 bases. Germline V gene sequence: CDR1 LNHDA, CDR2 SQIVND (reference sequence). The CDR3 length is 16 residues. The ends lost 6 bases at V and 4 bases at J; junction bases unmatched: 7. The DNA for the CDR3 is TGTGCCAGTAGCCCCGGGACAGGGGGTCTCACCGGGGAGCTGTTTTTT. This sequence encodes CASSPGTGGLTGELFF.

Points on this clonotype: Because the CDR3 is missing its conserved closing phenylalanine or tryptophan, this is likely a read error. The V call is TRBV5-1, the J call TRBJ1-1; possible D gene TRBD1, 5 bases. Per germline, CDR1 SGHRS and CDR2 YFSETQ. This CDR3 region has 14 residues. The CDR3 nucleotides read TGTGCCAGCATCTTGGGGGGAAGCTCGACTGGAGCTTTCATT. The encoded protein is CASILGGSSTGAFI.

A single count supports this clonotype. The chain joins TRBV29-1 to TRBJ1-4; D is unclear. The CDR3 is made up of 14 amino acids. Germline V lookup: CDR1 SQVTM, CDR2 ANQGSEA. Trimming took 8 bases from V and 4 from J, leaving 17 bases between them. CDR3 nucleotide sequence: TGCAGCATTGGAGGCTCAGGAGGTAATGAAAAACTGTTTTTT. Encoded protein: CSIGGSGGNEKLFF.

The genes are TRBV7-9 and TRBJ2-1; D uncertain. With 3 bases removed from V and 9 bases from J, the gap between germline ends came to 15 bases. Looked up from germline, CDR1 is SEHNR and CDR2 is FQNEAQ (reference sequence). This CDR3 contains 14 residues. The CDR3: CASSFAVRPSEQFF. The CDR3, as DNA: TGTGCCAGCAGCTTTGCGGTAAGGCCAAGTGAGCAGTTCTTC.

For this clonotype: Sequence at one end of the junction differs from germline and may be a read error. The rearrangement joins TRBV7-6 to TRBJ2-1, with TRBD2 identical over 8 bases. The CDR3 loop spans 12 amino acids. Germline V gene sequence: CDR1 SGHVS, CDR2 FNYEAQ. The CDR3 nucleotides read TGTGCCTGCAGTGATCCGGGACTAGATCCGTTCTTC. Amino acid sequence: CACSDPGLDPFF.

This chain uses TRBV29-1 with TRBJ2-2; 7 positions agree with TRBD2. V lost 6 bases and J lost 5; bases outside the gene matches: 6. This CDR3 is built from 13 residues. Germline CDR1 is SQVTM and CDR2 is ANQGSEA. This CDR3 is CSVTSCNTGELFF. CDR3 DNA sequence: TGCAGCGTGACTAGCTGTAATACCGGGGAGCTGTTTTTT.

With respect to this clonotype: Since a much larger clone is just one base distant, this may be a read error. J is TRBJ1-5 and V is TRBV28; D is ambiguous. V lost 6 bases, J lost 4 bases, and 16 bases lay in between. The CDR3 has 15 amino acids. Germline lookup yields CDR1 MDHEN and CDR2 SYDVKM. CDR3 sequence (DNA): TGTGCCAGCAGAACTTTTTCCCATAGGAATCAGCCCCAGCATTTT. Its protein is CASRTFSHRNQPQHF. The whole variable domain, remainder taken from reference TRBV28 and TRBJ1-5, is DVKVTQSSRYLVKRTGEKVFLECVQDMDHENMFWYRQDPGLGLRLIYFSYDVKMKEKGDIPEGYSVSREKKERFSLILESASTNQTSMYLCASRTFSHRNQPQHFGDGTRLSIL.

This clonotype was seen at least ten times. V usage is TRBV28 and J usage is TRBJ1-5; no clear D. Trimming shortened V by 3 bases and J by 2 bases, and 8 bases separated the two germline ends. Germline V gene lookup returns CDR1 MDHEN and CDR2 SYDVKM. The CDR3 spans 14 residues. CDR3 sequence: CASSFPWGNQPQHF. CDR3 nucleotides: TGTGCCAGCAGTTTTCCCTGGGGCAATCAGCCCCAGCATTTT.

The rearrangement links TRBV19 to TRBJ2-1; 10 nucleotides line up with TRBD2. Germline CDR1 is LNHDA and CDR2 is SQIVND (reference sequence). CDR3 size: 15 residues. With 4 bases clipped from V and 1 base from J, the junction kept 1 base outside the gene matches. The CDR3 region is CASSKAGGSYNEQFF. The DNA of the CDR3 is TGTGCCAGTAGTAAAGCGGGAGGGTCCTACAATGAGCAGTTCTTC.

This clonotype was detected only once. This rearrangement joins TRBV6-5 to TRBJ2-2, with D possibly being TRBD1 or TRBD2 (5 bases each). There are 12 residues in the CDR3. Trimming left V 10 bases short and J 7 bases short, with 13 bases between. CDR1 and CDR2 (germline): MNHEY, SVGAGI. The CDR3 bases are TGTGCCAACAAGGAGAGGGGCGGGGAGCTGTTTTTT. This codes for CANKERGGELFF.

With respect to this clonotype: A read error is possible here, since a much larger clone lies one base away. The CDR3 DNA is TGTGCCAGCAGCGACGAGGGCAGGCTCTCCTACGAGCAGTACTTC. It codes for CASSDEGRLSYEQYF. The rearrangement uses TRBV28 and TRBJ2-7; maybe TRBD2 (5 bases). The V end was cut by 6 bases, the J end by 0 bases, with 15 bases between. CDR1 MDHEN and CDR2 SYDVKM come from the germline V gene. This CDR3 contains 15 residues. The full variable domain, with the rest looked up from reference TRBV28 and TRBJ2-7, is DVKVTQSSRYLVKRTGEKVFLECVQDMDHENMFWYRQDPGLGLRLIYFSYDVKMKEKGDIPEGYSVSREKKERFSLILESASTNQTSMYLCASSDEGRLSYEQYFGPGTRLTVT.

Remarks on this clonotype: One junction end disagrees with the germline gene, perhaps due to a read error. This chain connects TRBV10-2 to TRBJ2-7; D unclear. The germline CDR1 and CDR2 sequences are WSHSY and SAAADI. The CDR3 is 13 residues long. CDR3 coding DNA: TGCGCCAGCAGTGAAGGACCGAATTACGAGCAGTGCTTC. Encoded protein: CASSEGPNYEQCF.